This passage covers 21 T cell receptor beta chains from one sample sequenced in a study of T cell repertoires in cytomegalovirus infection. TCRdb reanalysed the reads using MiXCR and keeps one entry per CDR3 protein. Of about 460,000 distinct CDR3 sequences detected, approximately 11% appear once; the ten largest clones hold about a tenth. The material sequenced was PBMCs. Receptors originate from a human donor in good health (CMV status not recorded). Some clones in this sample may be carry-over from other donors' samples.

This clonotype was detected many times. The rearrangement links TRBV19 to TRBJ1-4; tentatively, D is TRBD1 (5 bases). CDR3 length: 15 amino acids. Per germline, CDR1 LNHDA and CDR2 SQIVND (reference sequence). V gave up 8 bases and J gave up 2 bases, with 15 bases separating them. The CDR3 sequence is CASSQGAPTNEKLFF. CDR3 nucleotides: TGTGCCAGTTCGCAGGGAGCCCCGACTAATGAAAAACTGTTTTTT.

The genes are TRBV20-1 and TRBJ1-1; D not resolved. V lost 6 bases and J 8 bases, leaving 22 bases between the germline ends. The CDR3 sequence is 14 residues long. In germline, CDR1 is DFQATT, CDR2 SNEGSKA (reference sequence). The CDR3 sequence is CSAPVIGLNPEAFF. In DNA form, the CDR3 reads TGCAGTGCACCGGTCATCGGGCTCAACCCCGAAGCTTTCTTT.

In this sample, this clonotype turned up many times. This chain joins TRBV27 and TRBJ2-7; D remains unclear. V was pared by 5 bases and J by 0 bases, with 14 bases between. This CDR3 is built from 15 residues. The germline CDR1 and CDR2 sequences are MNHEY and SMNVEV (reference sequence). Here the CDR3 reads CASSAGPNPSYEQYF. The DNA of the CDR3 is TGTGCCAGCAGTGCCGGGCCAAACCCCTCCTACGAGCAGTACTTC.

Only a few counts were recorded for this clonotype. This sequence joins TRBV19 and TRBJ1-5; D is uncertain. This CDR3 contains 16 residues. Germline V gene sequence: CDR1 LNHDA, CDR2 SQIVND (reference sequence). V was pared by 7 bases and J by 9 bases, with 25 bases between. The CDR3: CASTPSGRGRFPPQHF. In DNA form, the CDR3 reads TGTGCCAGTACCCCTTCCGGAAGAGGGCGATTCCCGCCCCAGCATTTT.

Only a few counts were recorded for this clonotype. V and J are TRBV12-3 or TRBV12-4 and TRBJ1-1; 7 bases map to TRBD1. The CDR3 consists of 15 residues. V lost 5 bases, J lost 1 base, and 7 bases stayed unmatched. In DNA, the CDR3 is TGTGCCAGCAGTCCTCCGGGACAGAGGAACACTGAAGCTTTCTTT. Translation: CASSPPGQRNTEAFF.

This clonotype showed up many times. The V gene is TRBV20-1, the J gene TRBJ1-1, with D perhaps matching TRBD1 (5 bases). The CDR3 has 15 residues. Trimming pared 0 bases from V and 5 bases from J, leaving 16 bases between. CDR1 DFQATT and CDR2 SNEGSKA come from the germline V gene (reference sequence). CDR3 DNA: TGCAGTGCTAGAGATCAGGGACGGCCCCAGACTGAAGCTTTCTTT. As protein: CSARDQGRPQTEAFF.

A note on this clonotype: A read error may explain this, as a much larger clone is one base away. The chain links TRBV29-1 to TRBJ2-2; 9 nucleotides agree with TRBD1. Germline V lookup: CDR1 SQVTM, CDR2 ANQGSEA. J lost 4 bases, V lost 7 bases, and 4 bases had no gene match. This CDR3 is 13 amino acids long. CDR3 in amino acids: CSAGTGITGELFF. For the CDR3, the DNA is TGCAGCGCCGGGACAGGGATCACCGGGGAGCTGTTTTTT.

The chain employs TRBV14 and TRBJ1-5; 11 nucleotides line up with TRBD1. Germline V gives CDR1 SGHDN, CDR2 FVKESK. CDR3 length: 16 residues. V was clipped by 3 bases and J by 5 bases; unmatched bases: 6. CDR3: CASSHGQGAPDQPQHF. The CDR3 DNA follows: TGTGCCAGCAGCCATGGACAGGGGGCTCCCGATCAGCCCCAGCATTTT.

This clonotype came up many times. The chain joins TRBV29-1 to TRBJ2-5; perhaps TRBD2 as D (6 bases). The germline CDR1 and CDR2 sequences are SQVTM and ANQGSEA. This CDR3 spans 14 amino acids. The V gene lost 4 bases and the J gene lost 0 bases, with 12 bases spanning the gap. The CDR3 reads CSVGPGLHQETQYF. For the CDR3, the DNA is TGCAGCGTTGGACCGGGACTGCACCAAGAGACCCAGTACTTC.

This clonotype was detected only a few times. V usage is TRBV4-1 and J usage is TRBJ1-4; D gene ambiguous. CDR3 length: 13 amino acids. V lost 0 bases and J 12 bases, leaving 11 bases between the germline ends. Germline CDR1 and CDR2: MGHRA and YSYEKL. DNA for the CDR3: TGCGCCAGCAGCCAAGACGGGATGAAAGAACTGTTTTTT. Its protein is CASSQDGMKELFF.

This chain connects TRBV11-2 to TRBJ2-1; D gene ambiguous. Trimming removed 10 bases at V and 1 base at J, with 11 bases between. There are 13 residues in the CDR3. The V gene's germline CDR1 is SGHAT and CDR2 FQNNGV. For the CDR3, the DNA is TGTGCCACGTGGGAAATTTCCTACAATGAGCAGTTCTTC. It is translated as CATWEISYNEQFF.

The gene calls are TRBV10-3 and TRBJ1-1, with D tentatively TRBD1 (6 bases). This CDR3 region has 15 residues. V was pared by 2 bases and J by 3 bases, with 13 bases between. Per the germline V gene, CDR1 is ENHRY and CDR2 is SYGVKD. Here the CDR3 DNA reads TGTGCCATCAGTGAGAAACAGGGTGTGGACACTGAAGCTTTCTTT. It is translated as CAISEKQGVDTEAFF.

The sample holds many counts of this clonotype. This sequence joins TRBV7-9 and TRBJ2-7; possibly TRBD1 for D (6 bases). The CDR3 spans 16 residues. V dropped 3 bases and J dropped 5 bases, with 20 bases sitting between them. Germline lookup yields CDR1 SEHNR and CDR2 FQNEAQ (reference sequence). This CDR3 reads CASSFPGQPSLDEQYF. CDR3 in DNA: TGTGCCAGCAGCTTTCCCGGACAGCCCTCTCTGGACGAGCAGTACTTC.

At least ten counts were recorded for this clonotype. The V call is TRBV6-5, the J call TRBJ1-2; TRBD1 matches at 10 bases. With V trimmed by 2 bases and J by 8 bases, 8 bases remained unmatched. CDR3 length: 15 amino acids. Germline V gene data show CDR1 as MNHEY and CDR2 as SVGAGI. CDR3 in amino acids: CASSYPGQGVEGYTF. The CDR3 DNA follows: TGTGCCAGCAGTTACCCCGGACAGGGGGTTGAAGGCTACACCTTC.

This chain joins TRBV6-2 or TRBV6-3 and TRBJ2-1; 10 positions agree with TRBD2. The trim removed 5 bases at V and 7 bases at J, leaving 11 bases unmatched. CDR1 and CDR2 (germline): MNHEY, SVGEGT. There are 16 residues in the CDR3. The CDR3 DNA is TGTGCCAGCAGTCCCCAGCTAGCGGGAGAGGTGAATGAGCAGTTCTTC. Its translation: CASSPQLAGEVNEQFF.

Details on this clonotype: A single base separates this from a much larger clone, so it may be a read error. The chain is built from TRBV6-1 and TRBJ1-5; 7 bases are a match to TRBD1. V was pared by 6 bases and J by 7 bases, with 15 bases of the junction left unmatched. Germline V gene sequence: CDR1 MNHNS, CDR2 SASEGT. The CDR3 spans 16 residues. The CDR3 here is CASRNRGREIWQPQHF. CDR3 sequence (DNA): TGTGCCAGCAGGAATAGGGGGCGCGAGATTTGGCAGCCCCAGCATTTT.

CDR3 DNA: TGTGCCAGTAGTATTGGTCGGTCACCCCTCCACTTT. Amino acid sequence: CASSIGRSPLHF. The genes are TRBV19 and TRBJ1-6, with no clear D. Germline V gives CDR1 LNHDA, CDR2 SQIVND (reference sequence). The ends were cut back, 3 bases at V and 10 bases at J, with 7 bases in the middle. This CDR3 spans 12 amino acids.

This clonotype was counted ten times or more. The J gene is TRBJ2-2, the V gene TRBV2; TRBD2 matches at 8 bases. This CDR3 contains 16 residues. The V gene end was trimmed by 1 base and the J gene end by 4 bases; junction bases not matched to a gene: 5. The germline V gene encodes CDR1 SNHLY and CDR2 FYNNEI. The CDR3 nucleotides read TGTGCCAGCAGTGAAGGAAATAGCGGGGTCACCGGGGAGCTGTTTTTT. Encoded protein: CASSEGNSGVTGELFF.

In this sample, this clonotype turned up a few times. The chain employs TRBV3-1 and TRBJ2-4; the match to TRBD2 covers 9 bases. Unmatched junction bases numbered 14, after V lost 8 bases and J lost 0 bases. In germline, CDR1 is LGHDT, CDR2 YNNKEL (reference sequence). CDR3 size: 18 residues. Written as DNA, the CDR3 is TGTGCCAGCCGTCAAAGTACTAGCGGGCGGGGAGCCAAAAACATTCAGTACTTC. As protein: CASRQSTSGRGAKNIQYF.

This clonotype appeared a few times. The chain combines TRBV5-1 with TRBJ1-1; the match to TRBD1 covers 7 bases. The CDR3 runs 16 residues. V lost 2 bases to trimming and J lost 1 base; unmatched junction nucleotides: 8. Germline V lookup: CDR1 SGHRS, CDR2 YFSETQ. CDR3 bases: TGCGCCAGCAGCTTAATATCGGGACAGTCGAACACTGAAGCTTTCTTT. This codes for CASSLISGQSNTEAFF.

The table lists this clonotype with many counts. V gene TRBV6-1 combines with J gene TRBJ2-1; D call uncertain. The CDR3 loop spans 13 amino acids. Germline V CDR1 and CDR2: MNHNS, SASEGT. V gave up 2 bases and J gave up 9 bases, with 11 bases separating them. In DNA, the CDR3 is TGTGCCAGCAGTGAAAATCTGTACCTTGAGCAGTTCTTC. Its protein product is CASSENLYLEQFF.